This T cell receptor beta chain was sequenced during a study of T cells after yellow fever vaccination. Findings and limits, study-wide: The secondary response showed a weaker magnitude and a faster peak, day 5 versus 15. Only a minor proportion of clonotypes was detected across both CD4 and CD8 compartments.

Conversion of TCR transcripts into cDNA relied on 5'RACE template switching, which added a universal primer site and UMIs. TCRdb itself ran the 5' RACE reads through MiXCR, one entry per CDR3 protein. The sample holds 250,000 or so distinct CDR3 sequences; approximately 3.8% are singletons and the top ten take approximately 18%. V lost 0 bases to trimming and J lost 4 bases, with 22 bases between them. The CDR3 runs 18 residues. In germline, CDR1 is DFQATT, CDR2 SNEGSKA (reference sequence). This clonotype was detected ten times or more. As yet, its antigen is unknown. The sequencing here drew on PBMCs, taken 15 days after the yellow fever booster vaccination. This chain joins TRBV20-1 and TRBJ1-3; D not certain. The receptor was isolated from a man in his late teens or twenties who received the YFV17D yellow fever vaccine. DNA of the CDR3: TGCAGTGCTAGAGATCGTGATTTACCCCCTTGGTCCGGAAACACCATATATTTT. Translating gives CSARDRDLPPWSGNTIYF.